This T cell receptor (beta chain) was sequenced for a study of blood T cell repertoires in COVID-19. Across the study: Collection of acute and convalescent COVID-19 samples took place in the United States, Italy and Spain.

Data came from immunoSEQ multiplex PCR; TCRdb stores just in-frame clones and leaves some out. The sample has 470,000 or so clones, approximately 83% seen once. Losses at the gene ends were 5 bases for V and 2 bases for J; bases not matched to a gene: 12. In germline, CDR1 is MNHEY, CDR2 SMNVEV (reference sequence). The CDR3 is 17 residues long. The rearrangement links TRBV27 to TRBJ2-7, with TRBD2 matching 10 bases. The sample consisted of peripheral blood. This clonotype was obtained from a human donor in a cohort sampled during active COVID-19. The CDR3 reads CASSLQFLAGDPYEQYF. CDR3 coding DNA: TGTGCCAGCAGTCTCCAATTCCTAGCGGGGGACCCCTACGAGCAGTACTTC.